This is a list of T cell receptor beta chains from one sample in a study of CXCR3-negative and CXCR3-positive naive CD8 T cells. TCRdb re-called the 5' RACE reads; one entry per CDR3 protein, DNA not given. The specimen's table records some 130,000 distinct CDR3 sequences. Input material: naive CXCR3+ CD8+ T cells from blood. The receptor source for this set is a human donor in good health. Some clones in this sample may be carry-over from other donors' samples. Both conserved end residues are part of each CDR3.

j_call: TRBJ1-2; v_call: TRBV28; cdr3_length: 15; cdr3_aa: CASSTGQGEDYGYTF
j_call: TRBJ1-4; v_call: TRBV11-3; cdr3_length: 15; cdr3_aa: CASSRGYRGEEKLFF
j_call: TRBJ2-7; v_call: TRBV6-1; cdr3_length: 15; cdr3_aa: CASSEDGTADYEQYF
j_call: TRBJ2-2; v_call: TRBV29-1; cdr3_length: 12; cdr3_aa: CSVGLAAGELFF
j_call: TRBJ2-3; v_call: TRBV6-5; cdr3_length: 17; cdr3_aa: CASSRTTGTGRTDTQYF
j_call: TRBJ2-1; v_call: TRBV11-2; cdr3_length: 15; cdr3_aa: CASSYNPLAYNEQFF
j_call: TRBJ2-3; v_call: TRBV7-9; cdr3_length: 18; cdr3_aa: CASSLSPGAGPRTDTQYF
j_call: TRBJ1-1; v_call: TRBV18; cdr3_length: 15; cdr3_aa: CASSPPEGQPLEAFF
j_call: TRBJ2-1; v_call: TRBV3-1; cdr3_length: 15; cdr3_aa: CASSQDPVGLNEQFF
j_call: TRBJ2-2; v_call: TRBV5-5; cdr3_length: 16; cdr3_aa: CASSLVGGGYTGELFF
j_call: TRBJ2-2; v_call: TRBV7-9; cdr3_length: 16; cdr3_aa: CASSSPGGVDTGELFF
j_call: TRBJ2-1; v_call: TRBV2; cdr3_length: 13; cdr3_aa: CASSDPTRAEQFF
j_call: TRBJ2-1; v_call: TRBV6-2/TRBV6-3; cdr3_length: 13; cdr3_aa: CASSWDTYNEQFF
j_call: TRBJ2-1; v_call: TRBV9; cdr3_length: 15; cdr3_aa: CASSVGGGSGVEQFF
j_call: TRBJ1-3; v_call: TRBV9; cdr3_length: 15; cdr3_aa: CASSVGKEDGNTIYF
j_call: TRBJ2-1; v_call: TRBV5-4; cdr3_length: 18; cdr3_aa: CASSFAGSDQYSYNEQFF
j_call: TRBJ2-1; v_call: TRBV29-1; cdr3_length: 11; cdr3_aa: CSVREYNEQFF